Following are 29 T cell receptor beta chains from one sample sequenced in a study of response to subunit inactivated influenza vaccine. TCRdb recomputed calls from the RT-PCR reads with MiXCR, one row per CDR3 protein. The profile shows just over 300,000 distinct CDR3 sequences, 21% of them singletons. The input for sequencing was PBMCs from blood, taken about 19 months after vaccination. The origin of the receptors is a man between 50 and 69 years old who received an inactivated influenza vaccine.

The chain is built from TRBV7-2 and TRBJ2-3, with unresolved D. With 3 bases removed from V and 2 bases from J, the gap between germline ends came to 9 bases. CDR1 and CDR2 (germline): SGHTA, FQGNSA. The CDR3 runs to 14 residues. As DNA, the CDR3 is TGTGCCAGCAGCTTTACCGAGTACACAGATACGCAGTATTTT. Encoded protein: CASSFTEYTDTQYF.

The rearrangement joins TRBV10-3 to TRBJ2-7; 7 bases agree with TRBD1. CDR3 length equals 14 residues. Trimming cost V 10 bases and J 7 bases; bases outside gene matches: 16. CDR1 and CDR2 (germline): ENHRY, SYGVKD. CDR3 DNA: TGTGCCACCAGGGACAGCACCATGCAGGGGGAGCAGTACTTC. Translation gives CATRDSTMQGEQYF.

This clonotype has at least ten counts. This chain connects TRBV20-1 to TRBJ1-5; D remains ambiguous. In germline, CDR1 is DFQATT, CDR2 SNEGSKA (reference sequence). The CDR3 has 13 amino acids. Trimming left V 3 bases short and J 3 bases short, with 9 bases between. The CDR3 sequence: CSARGPFNQPQHF. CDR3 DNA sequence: TGCAGTGCTAGGGGCCCCTTCAATCAGCCCCAGCATTTT.

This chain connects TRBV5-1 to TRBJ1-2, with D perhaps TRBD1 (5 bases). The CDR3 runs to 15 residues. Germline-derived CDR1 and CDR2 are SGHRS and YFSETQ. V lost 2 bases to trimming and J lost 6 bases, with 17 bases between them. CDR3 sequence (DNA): TGCGCCAGCAGCTTCCTCCCTGACAGTACGAATGGCTACACCTTC. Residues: CASSFLPDSTNGYTF.

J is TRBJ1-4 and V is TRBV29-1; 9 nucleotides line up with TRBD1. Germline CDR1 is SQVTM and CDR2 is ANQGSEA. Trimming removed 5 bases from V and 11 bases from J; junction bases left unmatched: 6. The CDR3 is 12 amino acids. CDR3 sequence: CSVRRTGEKLFF. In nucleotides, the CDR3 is TGCAGCGTTCGACGGACAGGGGAGAAACTGTTTTTT.

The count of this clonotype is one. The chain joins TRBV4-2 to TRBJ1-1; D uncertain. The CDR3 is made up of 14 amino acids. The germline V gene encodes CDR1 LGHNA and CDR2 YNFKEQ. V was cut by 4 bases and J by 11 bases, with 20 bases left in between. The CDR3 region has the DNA TGTGCCAGCAGCCGCTCCGACCCGCCTGCGCCGGCTTTCTTT. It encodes CASSRSDPPAPAFF.

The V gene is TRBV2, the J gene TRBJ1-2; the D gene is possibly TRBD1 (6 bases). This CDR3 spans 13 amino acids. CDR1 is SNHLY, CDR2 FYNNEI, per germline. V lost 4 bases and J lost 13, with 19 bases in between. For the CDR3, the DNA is TGTGCCAGCAGTGGAACTCGGGACACCTCCGGCACCTTC. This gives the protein CASSGTRDTSGTF. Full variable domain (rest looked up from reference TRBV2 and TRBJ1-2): EPEVTQTPSHQVTQMGQEVILRCVPISNHLYFYWYRQILGQKVEFLVSFYNNEISEKSEIFDDQFSVERPDGSNFTLKIRSTKLEDSAMYFCASSGTRDTSGTFGSGTRLTVV.

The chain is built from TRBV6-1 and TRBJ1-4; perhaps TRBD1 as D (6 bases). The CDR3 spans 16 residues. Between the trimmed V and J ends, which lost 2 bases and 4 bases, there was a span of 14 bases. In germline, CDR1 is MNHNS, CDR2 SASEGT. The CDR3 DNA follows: TGTGCCAGCAGTGAACGGGGGCGGGCGGGTAATGAAAAACTGTTTTTT. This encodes CASSERGRAGNEKLFF.

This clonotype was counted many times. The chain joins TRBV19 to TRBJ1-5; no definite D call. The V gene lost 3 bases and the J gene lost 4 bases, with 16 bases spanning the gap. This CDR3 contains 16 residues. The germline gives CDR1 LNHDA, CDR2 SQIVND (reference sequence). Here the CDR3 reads CASSIGFLVANQPQHF. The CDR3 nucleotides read TGTGCCAGTAGTATCGGGTTTTTGGTGGCAAATCAGCCCCAGCATTTT.

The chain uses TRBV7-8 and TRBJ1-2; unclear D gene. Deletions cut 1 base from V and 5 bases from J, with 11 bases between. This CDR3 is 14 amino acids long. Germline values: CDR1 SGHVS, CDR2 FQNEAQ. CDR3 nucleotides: TGTGCCAGCAGCTTAGAAGGCGACTCTTATGGCTACACCTTC. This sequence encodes CASSLEGDSYGYTF.

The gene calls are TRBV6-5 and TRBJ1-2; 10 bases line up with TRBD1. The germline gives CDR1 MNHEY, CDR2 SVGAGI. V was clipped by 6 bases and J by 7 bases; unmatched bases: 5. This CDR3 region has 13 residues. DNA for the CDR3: TGTGCCAGCAGCTATCGGACAGGGGGTGGCTACACCTTC. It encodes CASSYRTGGGYTF.

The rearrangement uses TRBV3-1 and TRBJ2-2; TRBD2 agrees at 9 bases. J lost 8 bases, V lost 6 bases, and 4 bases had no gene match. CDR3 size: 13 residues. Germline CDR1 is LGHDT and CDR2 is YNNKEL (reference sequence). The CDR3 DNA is TGTGCCAGCAGTCGCCTAGCGGGAGGGGAGCTGTTTTTT. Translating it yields CASSRLAGGELFF.

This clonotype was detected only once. CDR3 bases: TGCGCCAGCAGTTCCGAGGCGAGCAGTCGGTTCTTC. Translation: CASSSEASSRFF. The chain couples TRBV5-1 to TRBJ2-1; no reliable D call. The V gene lost 5 bases and the J gene lost 15 bases, with 18 bases spanning the gap. CDR1 SGHRS and CDR2 YFSETQ come from the germline V gene. This CDR3 comprises 12 residues.

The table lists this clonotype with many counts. This CDR3 reads CASSPTRNQPQHF. CDR3 coding DNA: TGTGCCAGCAGTCCAACAAGGAATCAGCCCCAGCATTTT. The chain carries TRBV12-3 or TRBV12-4 and TRBJ1-5; D not resolved. The CDR3 loop spans 13 amino acids. V shed 5 bases and J shed 4 bases, with 9 bases lying between them.

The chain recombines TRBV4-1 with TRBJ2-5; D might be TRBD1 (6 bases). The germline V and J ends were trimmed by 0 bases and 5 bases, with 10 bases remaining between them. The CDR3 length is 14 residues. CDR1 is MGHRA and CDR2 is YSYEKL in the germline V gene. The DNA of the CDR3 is TGCGCCAGCAGCCAAGACACAGGGTTTGAGACCCAGTACTTC. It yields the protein CASSQDTGFETQYF.

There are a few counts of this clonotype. The CDR3 reads CASSSRGRRAEAFF. In DNA, the CDR3 is TGTGCCAGCAGCTCAAGGGGGCGCAGGGCTGAAGCTTTCTTT. This chain connects TRBV3-1 to TRBJ1-1; 7 nucleotides align to TRBD1. Looked up from germline, CDR1 is LGHDT and CDR2 is YNNKEL (reference sequence). V lost 5 bases to trimming and J lost 6 bases; unmatched junction nucleotides: 9. There are 14 residues in the CDR3. The whole variable domain, remainder taken from reference TRBV3-1 and TRBJ1-1, is DTAVSQTPKYLVTQMGNDKSIKCEQNLGHDTMYWYKQDSKKFLKIMFSYNNKELIINETVPNRFSPKSPDKAHLNLHINSLELGDSAVYFCASSSRGRRAEAFFGQGTRLTVV.

CDR3 coding DNA: TGTGCCAGCACCACCTCTCCGGGTAGAGAGCAGTACTTC. Translation: CASTTSPGREQYF. The genes are TRBV6-2 or TRBV6-3 and TRBJ2-7; D uncertain. The V gene lost 7 bases and the J gene lost 7 bases, with 17 bases spanning the gap. The CDR3 has 13 residues. The germline V gene encodes CDR1 MNHEY and CDR2 SVGEGT.

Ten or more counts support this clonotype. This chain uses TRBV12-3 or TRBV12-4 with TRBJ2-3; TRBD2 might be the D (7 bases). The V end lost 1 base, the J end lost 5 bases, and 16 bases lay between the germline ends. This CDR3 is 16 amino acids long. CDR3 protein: CASSLEVGGRGDTQYF. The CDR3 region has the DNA TGTGCCAGCAGTTTAGAGGTGGGGGGGCGCGGAGATACGCAGTATTTT.

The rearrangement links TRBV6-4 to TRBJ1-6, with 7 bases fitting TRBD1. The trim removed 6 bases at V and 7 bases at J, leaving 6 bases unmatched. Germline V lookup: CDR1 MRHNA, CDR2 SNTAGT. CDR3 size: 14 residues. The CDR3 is CASRPQQGNSPLHF. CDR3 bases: TGTGCCAGCAGGCCTCAACAGGGGAATTCACCCCTCCACTTT.

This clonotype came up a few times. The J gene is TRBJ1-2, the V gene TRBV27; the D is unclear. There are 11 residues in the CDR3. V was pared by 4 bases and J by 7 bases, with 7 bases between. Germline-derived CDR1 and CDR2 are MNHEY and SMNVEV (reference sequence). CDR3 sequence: CASSSSLGYTF. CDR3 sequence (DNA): TGTGCCAGCAGTTCATCCCTTGGCTACACCTTC.

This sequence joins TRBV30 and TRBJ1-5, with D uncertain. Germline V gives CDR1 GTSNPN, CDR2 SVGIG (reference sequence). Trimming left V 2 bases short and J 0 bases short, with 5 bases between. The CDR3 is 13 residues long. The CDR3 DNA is TGTGCCTGGAGTTCCAGTAGCAATCAGCCCCAGCATTTT. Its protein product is CAWSSSSNQPQHF.

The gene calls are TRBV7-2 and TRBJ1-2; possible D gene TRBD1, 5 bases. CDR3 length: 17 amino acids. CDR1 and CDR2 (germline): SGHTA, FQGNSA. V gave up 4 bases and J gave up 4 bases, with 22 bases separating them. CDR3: CASSYDIAEAGIYGYTF. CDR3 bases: TGTGCCAGCAGCTACGACATAGCGGAGGCAGGGATCTATGGCTACACCTTC.

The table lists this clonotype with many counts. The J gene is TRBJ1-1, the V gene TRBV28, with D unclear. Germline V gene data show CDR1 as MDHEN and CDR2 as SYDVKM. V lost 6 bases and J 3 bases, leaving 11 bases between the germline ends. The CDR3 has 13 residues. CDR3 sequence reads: CASSPDWDTEAFF. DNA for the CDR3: TGTGCCAGCAGCCCCGACTGGGACACTGAAGCTTTCTTT.

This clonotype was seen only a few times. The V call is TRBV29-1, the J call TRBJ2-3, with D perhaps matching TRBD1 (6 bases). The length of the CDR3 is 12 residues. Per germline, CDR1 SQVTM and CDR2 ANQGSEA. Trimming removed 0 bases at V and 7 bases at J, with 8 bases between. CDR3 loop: CSVEDGGNTQYF. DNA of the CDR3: TGCAGCGTTGAAGATGGGGGCAATACGCAGTATTTT.

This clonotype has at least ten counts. CDR3 region: CASSDSGVRNSPLHF. Here the CDR3 DNA reads TGTGCCAGCAGCGATTCAGGAGTACGGAATTCACCCCTCCACTTT. The chain is built from TRBV5-5 and TRBJ1-6; D not certain. Germline CDR1 reads SGHKS; CDR2 reads YYEKEE (reference sequence). Deletions cut 4 bases from V and 7 bases from J, with 15 bases between. CDR3 length: 15 residues. Filled out from reference TRBV5-5 and TRBJ1-6, the complete variable domain reads DAGVTQSPTHLIKTRGQQVTLRCSPISGHKSVSWYQQVLGQGPQFIFQYYEKEERGRGNFPDRFSARQFPNYSSELNVNALLLGDSALYLCASSDSGVRNSPLHFGNGTRLTVT.

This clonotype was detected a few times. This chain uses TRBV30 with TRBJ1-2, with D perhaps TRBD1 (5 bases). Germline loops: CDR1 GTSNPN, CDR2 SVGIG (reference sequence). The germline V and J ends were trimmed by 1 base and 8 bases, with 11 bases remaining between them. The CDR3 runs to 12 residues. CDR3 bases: TGTGCCTGGAGTGAACAGGCAATGGGCTACACCTTC. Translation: CAWSEQAMGYTF.

Here the CDR3 reads CASSNRGRPSSGNTIYF. CDR3 DNA: TGTGCCAGCAGCAATCGGGGCAGACCCTCCTCTGGAAACACCATATATTTT. V and J are TRBV12-3 or TRBV12-4 and TRBJ1-3; weak D call: TRBD1 (5 bases). Between the trimmed V and J ends, which lost 6 bases and 0 bases, there was a span of 18 bases. The CDR3 has 17 amino acids.

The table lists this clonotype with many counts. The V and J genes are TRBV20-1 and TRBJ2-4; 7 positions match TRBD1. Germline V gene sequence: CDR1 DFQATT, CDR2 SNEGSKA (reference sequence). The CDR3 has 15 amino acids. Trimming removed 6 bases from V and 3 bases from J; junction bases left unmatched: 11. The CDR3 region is CSASDRAGYKNIQYF. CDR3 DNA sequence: TGCAGTGCATCAGACAGGGCAGGTTACAAAAACATTCAGTACTTC.

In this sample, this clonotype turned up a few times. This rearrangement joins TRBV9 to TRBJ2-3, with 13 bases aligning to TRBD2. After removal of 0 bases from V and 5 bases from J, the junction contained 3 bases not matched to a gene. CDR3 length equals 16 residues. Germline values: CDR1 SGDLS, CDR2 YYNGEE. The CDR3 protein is CASSVGLAGGGDTQYF. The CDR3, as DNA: TGTGCCAGCAGCGTAGGACTAGCGGGAGGTGGAGATACGCAGTATTTT.